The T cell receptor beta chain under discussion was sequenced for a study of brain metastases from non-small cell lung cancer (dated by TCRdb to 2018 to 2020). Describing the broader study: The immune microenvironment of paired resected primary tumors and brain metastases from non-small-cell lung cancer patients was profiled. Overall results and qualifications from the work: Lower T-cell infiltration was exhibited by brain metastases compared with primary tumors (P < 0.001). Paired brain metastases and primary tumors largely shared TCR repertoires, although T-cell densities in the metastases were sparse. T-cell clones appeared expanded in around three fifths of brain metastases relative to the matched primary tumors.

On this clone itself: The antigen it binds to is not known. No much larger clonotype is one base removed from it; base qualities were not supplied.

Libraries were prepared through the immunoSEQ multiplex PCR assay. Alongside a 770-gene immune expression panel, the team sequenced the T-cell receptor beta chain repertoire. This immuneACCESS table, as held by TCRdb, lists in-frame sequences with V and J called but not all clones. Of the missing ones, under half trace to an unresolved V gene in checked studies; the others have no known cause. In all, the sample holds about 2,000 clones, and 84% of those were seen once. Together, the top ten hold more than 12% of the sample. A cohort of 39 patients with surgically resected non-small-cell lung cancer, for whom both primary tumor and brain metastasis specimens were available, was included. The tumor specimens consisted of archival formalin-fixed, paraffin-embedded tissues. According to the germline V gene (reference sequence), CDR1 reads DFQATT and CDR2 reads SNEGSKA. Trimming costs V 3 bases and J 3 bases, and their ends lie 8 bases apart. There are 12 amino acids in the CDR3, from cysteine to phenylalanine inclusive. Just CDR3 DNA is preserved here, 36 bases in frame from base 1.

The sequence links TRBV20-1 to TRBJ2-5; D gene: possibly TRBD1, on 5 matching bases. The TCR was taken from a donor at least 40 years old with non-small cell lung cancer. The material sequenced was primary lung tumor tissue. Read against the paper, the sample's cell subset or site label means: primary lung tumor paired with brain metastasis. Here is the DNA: TGCAGTGCTAGTCCAGGGAAAGAGACCCAGTACTTC. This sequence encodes CSASPGKETQYF.